A selection of T cell receptor beta chains follows, all from one sample in a study of tumor and adjacent non-tumor tissue in lung cancer. MiXCR was run by TCRdb on the multiplex PCR reads, yielding one entry per CDR3 protein. The sample contains roughly 74,000 distinct CDR3 sequences, around 76% of which appear only once. The sequencing input was distant non-tumor lung tissue. The receptors shown here come from a man in his 70s with non-small cell lung cancer. Both conserved end residues are part of each CDR3. D genes are given only for firm matches. The size entry is marked missing in some rows and otherwise reads once, few, many or a size class.

-	TRBV6-5	-	TRBJ2-1	CASSYGVGDYYNEQLF	TGTGCCAGCAGTTACGGTGTAGGGGATTATTACAATGAGCAGCTCTTC
once	TRBV11-2	-	TRBJ2-2	CANSLVGTWVAGKLLF	TGTGCCAACAGCTTAGTGGGCACATGGGTTGCCGGGAAGCTGTTATTT
-	TRBV6-2/TRBV6-3	-	TRBJ2-1	CASSWIKGDLSNEQFF	TGTGCAAGCAGTTGGATTAAGGGGGATTTAAGCAATGAGCAGTTCTTC
few	TRBV14	-	TRBJ2-7	CASSTFRDNGYEQYF	TGTGCCAGCAGCACGTTCCGGGACAATGGCTACGAGCAGTACTTC
-	TRBV11-2	-	TRBJ2-7	CASRLNQGGMYEQYF	TGTGCCAGCAGATTAAACCAGGGGGGCATGTACGAGCAGTACTTC
-	TRBV10-3	-	TRBJ2-7	CAISDAGNPYKQYF	TGTGCCATCAGTGATGCAGGGAACCCCTACAAGCAGTACTTC
-	TRBV6-2/TRBV6-3	-	TRBJ2-5	CASSYLLEGYQESQYF	TGTGCCAGCAGTTACTTGCTGGAGGGGTACCAAGAGAGTCAGTACTTC
many	TRBV29-1	-	TRBJ2-5	CSAQPYLQTGQETQYF	TGCAGCGCCCAGCCATACCTCCAGACAGGTCAAGAGACACAGTACTTC
-	TRBV11-3	TRBD1	TRBJ1-1	CDNSFRDRTMSTEAFF	TGTGACAACAGCTTCCGGGACAGAACCATGAGCACTGAAGCTTTCTTT
many	TRBV5-4	-	TRBJ1-2	CASSLGGIDGYTF	TGTGCCAGCAGCTTGGGGGGGATCGATGGCTACACCTTC
-	TRBV29-1	-	TRBJ2-1	CSVTGVEYNEQFF	TGCAGTGTGACGGGAGTCGAGTACAATGAGCAGTTCTTC
-	TRBV12-3/TRBV12-4	-	TRBJ2-2	CAMSPQHGNAGELFF	TGTGCTATGAGTCCCCAACATGGGAACGCCGGGGAACTGTTTTTT
many	TRBV13	-	TRBJ1-2	CASRIHREEGYTF	TGTGCCAGCAGGATTCACAGGGAAGAAGGCTACACCTTC
once	TRBV10-3	-	TRBJ2-7	CANSEKMGDYEQYF	TGTGCCAACAGTGAGAAGATGGGAGACTACGAGCAGTACTTC
-	TRBV11-3	TRBD1	TRBJ2-7	CANSLRRQGPYEQYF	TGTGCCAACAGCTTAAGGAGACAGGGGCCCTACGAGCAGTACTTC
-	TRBV6-2/TRBV6-3	-	TRBJ1-5	CARTPGPQEGQPQHF	TGTGCCAGGACCCCAGGGCCCCAAGAGGGTCAGCCCCAGCATTTT
once	TRBV28	-	TRBJ2-3	CASSFRGAGTDTLYF	TGTGCCAGCAGTTTTAGAGGGGCGGGCACAGATACGCTGTATTTT